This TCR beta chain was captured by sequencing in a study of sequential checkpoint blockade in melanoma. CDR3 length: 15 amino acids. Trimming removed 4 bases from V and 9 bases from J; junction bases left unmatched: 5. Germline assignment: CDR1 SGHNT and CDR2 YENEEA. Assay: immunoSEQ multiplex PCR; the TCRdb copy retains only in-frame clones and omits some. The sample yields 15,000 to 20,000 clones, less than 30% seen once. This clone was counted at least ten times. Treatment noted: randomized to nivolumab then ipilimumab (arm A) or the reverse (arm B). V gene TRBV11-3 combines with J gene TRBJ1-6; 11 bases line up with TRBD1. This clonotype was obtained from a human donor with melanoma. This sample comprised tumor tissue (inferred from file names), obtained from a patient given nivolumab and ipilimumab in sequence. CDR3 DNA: TGTGCCAGCAGCTGGGGGACAGGGGGAACTTCACCCCTCCACTTT. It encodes CASSWGTGGTSPLHF.